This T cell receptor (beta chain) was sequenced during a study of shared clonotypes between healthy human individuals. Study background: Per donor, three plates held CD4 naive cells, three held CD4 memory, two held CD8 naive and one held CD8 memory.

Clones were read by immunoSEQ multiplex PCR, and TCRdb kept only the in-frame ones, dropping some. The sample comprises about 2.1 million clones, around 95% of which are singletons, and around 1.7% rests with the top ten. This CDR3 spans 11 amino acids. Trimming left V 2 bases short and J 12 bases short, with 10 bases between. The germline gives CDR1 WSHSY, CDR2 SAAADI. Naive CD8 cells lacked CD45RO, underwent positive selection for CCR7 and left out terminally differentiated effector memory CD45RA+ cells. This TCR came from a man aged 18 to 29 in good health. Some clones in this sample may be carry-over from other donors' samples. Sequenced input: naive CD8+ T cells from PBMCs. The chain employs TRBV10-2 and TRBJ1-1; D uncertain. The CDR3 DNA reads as TGCGCCAGCAGTGAGGCAGGTTTGTCTTTCTTT. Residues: CASSEAGLSFF.